Each of the 26 T cell receptor beta chains below was sequenced from the same sample in a study of siplizumab effects on memory and regulatory T cells. TCRdb keeps only in-frame clones here, not all; method: immunoSEQ multiplex PCR. The data hold some 100,000 clones, with roughly 93% observed a single time. The sequencing input was non-Treg CD4+ T cells sorted from blood. The receptor source for this set is a human donor in good health.

The gene calls are TRBV7-9 and TRBJ1-1; maybe TRBD1 (6 bases). The V end was cut by 5 bases, the J end by 4 bases, with 11 bases between. Germline V CDR1 and CDR2: SEHNR, FQNEAQ (reference sequence). The CDR3 runs to 13 residues. In nucleotides, the CDR3 is TGTGCCAGCAGCCCGCAGGGGACCACTGAAGCTTTCTTT. Translated, it gives CASSPQGTTEAFF.

The chain couples TRBV7-2 to TRBJ1-3; tentatively, D is TRBD1 (6 bases). The V and J ends lost 5 bases and 5 bases respectively, with 10 bases between them. In germline, CDR1 is SGHTA, CDR2 FQGNSA. The CDR3 is 13 residues long. The CDR3 loop reads CASSQGLRNTIYF. The CDR3 coding sequence is TGTGCCAGCAGCCAGGGGCTCAGAAACACCATATATTTT. The variable domain in full, with the rest retrieved from reference TRBV7-2 and TRBJ1-3, is GAGVSQSPSNKVTEKGKDVELRCDPISGHTALYWYRQSLGQGLEFLIYFQGNSAPDKSGLPSDRFSAERTGGSVSTLTIQRTQQEDSAVYLCASSQGLRNTIYFGEGSWLTVV.

This clone has a single count. The rearrangement joins TRBV28 to TRBJ1-2; D ambiguous. CDR1 MDHEN and CDR2 SYDVKM come from the germline V gene. The CDR3 loop spans 15 amino acids. V dropped 4 bases and J dropped 7 bases, with 19 bases sitting between them. CDR3 bases: TGTGCCAGCAGTTCCCCCCCGGCAACTACGAGTGGCTACACCTTC. This sequence encodes CASSSPPATTSGYTF.

Here the CDR3 DNA reads TGCGCCAGCAGTGAGTCGGGCTTAGCCTACAATGAGCAGTTCTTC. This gives the protein CASSESGLAYNEQFF. The chain combines TRBV10-2 with TRBJ2-1; no firm D call. This CDR3 contains 15 residues. The V gene's germline CDR1 is WSHSY and CDR2 SAAADI. V was shortened by 0 bases and J by 2 bases, with 8 bases between the two germline ends.

The genes are TRBV18 and TRBJ2-3; D ambiguous. Germline V gene sequence: CDR1 KGHSH, CDR2 LQKENI. CDR3 length: 17 amino acids. Trimming stripped 3 bases from V and 3 bases from J, with 19 bases between. The CDR3 spells CASSPAQGSRLTDTQYF. Written as DNA, the CDR3 is TGTGCCAGCTCACCTGCCCAAGGCAGCAGATTAACAGATACGCAGTATTTT.

The rearrangement uses TRBV7-3 and TRBJ1-2, with D perhaps TRBD1 (5 bases). Germline loops: CDR1 SGHTA, CDR2 FQGTGA. This CDR3 contains 16 residues. Trimming left V 5 bases short and J 1 base short, with 17 bases between. The CDR3 loop is CASSQRGWGFNYGYTF. The CDR3, as DNA: TGTGCCAGCAGCCAAAGGGGATGGGGGTTTAACTATGGCTACACCTTC.

The genes are TRBV27 and TRBJ1-1; D gene uncertain. V shed 3 bases and J shed 5 bases, with 10 bases lying between them. The germline gives CDR1 MNHEY, CDR2 SMNVEV (reference sequence). This CDR3 is built from 13 residues. Written as DNA, the CDR3 is TGTGCCAGCAGTTTCGGGCAGCGGACTGAAGCTTTCTTT. Its translation is CASSFGQRTEAFF.

This chain connects TRBV4-1 to TRBJ2-5; D perhaps matches TRBD1 (5 bases). This CDR3 has 14 amino acids. CDR1 and CDR2 (germline): MGHRA, YSYEKL. V gave up 1 base and J gave up 4 bases, with 10 bases separating them. For the CDR3, the DNA is TGCGCCAGCAGCCAAGTAAGGGGCGTAGAGACCCAGTACTTC. Amino acid sequence: CASSQVRGVETQYF.

The chain links TRBV7-9 to TRBJ2-5; 8 nucleotides line up with TRBD2. Germline V gene sequence: CDR1 SEHNR, CDR2 FQNEAQ (reference sequence). Unmatched junction bases numbered 9, after V lost 4 bases and J lost 14 bases. The CDR3 runs 12 residues. CDR3 bases: TGTGCCAGCAGCTCAGCCGGGACTAGTTCATACTTC. Translating it yields CASSSAGTSSYF.

Written as DNA, the CDR3 is TGCGCCAGCAGCCAAGAAGGAGGGGGCAAACTACTTCGGGATTATGGCTACACCTTC. Translating it yields CASSQEGGGKLLRDYGYTF. The chain employs TRBV4-1 and TRBJ1-2; 7 nucleotides align to TRBD1. This CDR3 has 19 amino acids. The germline V gene has CDR1 MGHRA and CDR2 YSYEKL. The J segment lost 5 bases and the V segment lost 0 bases, leaving 18 bases of the junction unmatched.

This rearrangement joins TRBV10-2 to TRBJ2-7, with D uncertain. This CDR3 comprises 14 residues. The V end was cut by 0 bases, the J end by 7 bases, with 13 bases between. The germline V gene encodes CDR1 WSHSY and CDR2 SAAADI. Here the CDR3 DNA reads TGCGCCAGCAGTGAGTCGATTCTCGTCGGGGAGCAGTACTTC. As protein: CASSESILVGEQYF.

The chain joins TRBV10-3 to TRBJ2-3; 16 bases are a match to TRBD2. Trimming took 6 bases from V and 6 from J; bases not matched to a gene: 0. The length of the CDR3 is 14 residues. Germline V gene sequence: CDR1 ENHRY, CDR2 SYGVKD. The CDR3 reads CAIRGLAGGDTQYF. DNA of the CDR3: TGTGCCATCAGGGGACTAGCGGGGGGGGATACGCAGTATTTT.

This chain links TRBV9 with TRBJ1-6; 7 positions agree with TRBD1. Trimming cost V 3 bases and J 9 bases; bases outside gene matches: 9. The CDR3 sequence is 15 residues long. Germline V CDR1 and CDR2: SGDLS, YYNGEE. CDR3 residues: CASSARTGAGSPLHF. The CDR3 nucleotides are TGTGCCAGCAGCGCGAGAACAGGGGCCGGTTCACCCCTCCACTTT.

The rearrangement joins TRBV7-3 to TRBJ2-1, with D unclear. Trimming cost V 1 base and J 10 bases, with 14 bases left between them. In germline, CDR1 is SGHTA, CDR2 FQGTGA. CDR3 length equals 14 residues. The CDR3 nucleotides read TGTGCCAGCAGCTTAAGTGGGTACGTCGTGGAGCAGTTCTTC. Translation gives CASSLSGYVVEQFF.

The rearrangement joins TRBV18 to TRBJ1-1, with unresolved D. The CDR3 covers 14 residues. V shed 2 bases and J shed 2 bases, with 9 bases lying between them. Germline V CDR1 and CDR2: KGHSH, LQKENI. CDR3 sequence: CASSPVRANTEAFF. The CDR3 nucleotides are TGTGCCAGCTCACCAGTCAGAGCCAACACTGAAGCTTTCTTT.

This chain joins TRBV11-2 and TRBJ2-7; 9 bases fit TRBD1. The V gene's germline CDR1 is SGHAT and CDR2 FQNNGV. The CDR3 runs 17 residues. V was pared by 0 bases and J by 2 bases, with 8 bases of the junction left unmatched. The CDR3 nucleotides are TGTGCCAGCAGCTTAGAGCTGCCCGGGACAGGGCCCTACGAGCAGTACTTC. This translates into CASSLELPGTGPYEQYF.

The rearrangement joins TRBV29-1 to TRBJ1-4; tentative D call: TRBD1 (5 bases). Germline V gene sequence: CDR1 SQVTM, CDR2 ANQGSEA. This CDR3 has 13 amino acids. V shed 4 bases and J shed 7 bases, with 13 bases lying between them. The CDR3, as DNA: TGCAGCGTTGCCATCGGGCAGGGTGAAAAACTGTTTTTT. Translated: CSVAIGQGEKLFF.

The genes are TRBV7-9 and TRBJ1-2; unclear D gene. In germline, CDR1 is SEHNR, CDR2 FQNEAQ (reference sequence). The CDR3 covers 13 residues. Trimming cost V 8 bases and J 6 bases, with 16 bases left between them. The CDR3 region is CASSNALVDGYTF. The CDR3 bases are TGTGCCAGCTCAAATGCCCTCGTGGATGGCTACACCTTC.

The rearrangement links TRBV11-2 to TRBJ2-5; D gene uncertain. The V end was cut by 6 bases, the J end by 1 base, with 15 bases between. Germline assignment: CDR1 SGHAT and CDR2 FQNNGV. CDR3 length equals 15 residues. CDR3 nucleotide sequence: TGTGCCAGCAGTCCATCCCGAAGGACCCAAGAGACCCAGTACTTC. Encoded protein: CASSPSRRTQETQYF.

This rearrangement joins TRBV7-9 to TRBJ2-1; 8 bases are a match to TRBD2. The germline gives CDR1 SEHNR, CDR2 FQNEAQ (reference sequence). The V segment lost 5 bases and the J segment 7 bases; nucleotides outside the gene matches: 10. The CDR3 loop spans 15 amino acids. The CDR3 loop is CASSPGGVALNEQFF. The CDR3 DNA sequence: TGTGCCAGCAGCCCGGGAGGGGTGGCTTTAAATGAGCAGTTCTTC.

The rearrangement links TRBV10-3 to TRBJ2-7; D possibly corresponds to TRBD1 (6 bases). The germline gives CDR1 ENHRY, CDR2 SYGVKD. This CDR3 has 12 amino acids. For the CDR3, the DNA is TGTGCCATCAGTGAGGGTCTCAAGGGACAAAGGGTC. Encoded protein: CAISEGLKGQRV.

The chain combines TRBV5-8 with TRBJ1-6; D call uncertain. Per the germline V gene, CDR1 is SGHTS and CDR2 is YDEGEE. This CDR3 has 12 amino acids. V gave up 4 bases and J gave up 14 bases, with 13 bases separating them. CDR3 DNA sequence: TGTGCCAGCAGCCGTATGAGTCAATCCCTCCACTTT. Translated: CASSRMSQSLHF.

The chain links TRBV7-2 to TRBJ2-2; possible D gene TRBD2, 6 bases. The germline V gene encodes CDR1 SGHTA and CDR2 FQGNSA. Trimming pared 6 bases from V and 3 bases from J, leaving 11 bases between. The CDR3 is 14 amino acids. The CDR3 here is CASSGGAHTGELFF. CDR3 bases: TGTGCCAGCAGTGGCGGGGCCCACACCGGGGAGCTGTTTTTT.

The chain carries TRBV30 and TRBJ2-7, with D maybe TRBD2 (5 bases). Per germline, CDR1 GTSNPN and CDR2 SVGIG (reference sequence). This CDR3 spans 13 amino acids. The germline V and J ends were trimmed by 5 bases and 6 bases, with 17 bases remaining between them. CDR3 in amino acids: CAWDTRLGGEQYF. The DNA for the CDR3 is TGTGCCTGGGACACCCGACTTGGAGGCGAGCAGTACTTC.

The chain is built from TRBV5-1 and TRBJ2-3; 7 bases match TRBD1. Germline assignment: CDR1 SGHRS and CDR2 YFSETQ. The CDR3 is 14 amino acids. The trim removed 8 bases at V and 5 bases at J, leaving 11 bases unmatched. Here the CDR3 DNA reads TGCGCCAGTAGGGACAGAGCCTCAGAAGATACGCAGTATTTT. Residues: CASRDRASEDTQYF.

The chain is built from TRBV4-1 and TRBJ2-1; D perhaps matches TRBD1 (5 bases). V was cut by 1 base and J by 9 bases, with 13 bases left in between. Germline V gives CDR1 MGHRA, CDR2 YSYEKL. The CDR3 extends over 14 amino acids. In DNA, the CDR3 is TGCGCCAGCAGCCAAGTAGCCCTCCAGGGTGAGCAGTTCTTC. Its protein product is CASSQVALQGEQFF.